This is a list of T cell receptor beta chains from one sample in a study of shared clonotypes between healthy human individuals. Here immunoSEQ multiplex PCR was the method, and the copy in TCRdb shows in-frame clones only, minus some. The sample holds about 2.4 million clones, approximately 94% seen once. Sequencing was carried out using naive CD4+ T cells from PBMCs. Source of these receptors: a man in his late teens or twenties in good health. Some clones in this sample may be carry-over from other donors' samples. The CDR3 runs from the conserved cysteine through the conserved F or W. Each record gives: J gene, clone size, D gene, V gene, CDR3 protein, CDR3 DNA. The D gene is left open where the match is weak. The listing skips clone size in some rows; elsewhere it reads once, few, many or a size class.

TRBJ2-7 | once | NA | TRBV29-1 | CSATGSGFYEQYF | TGCAGCGCCACCGGATCCGGGTTCTACGAGCAGTACTTC
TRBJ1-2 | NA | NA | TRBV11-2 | CASSSPGPRGGNYGYTF | TGTGCCAGCAGCTCCCCGGGACCCAGAGGGGGTAACTATGGCTACACCTTC
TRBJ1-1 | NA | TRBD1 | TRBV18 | CASSPSRGGGTEAFF | TGTGCCAGCTCACCAAGCAGGGGGGGAGGCACTGAAGCTTTCTTT
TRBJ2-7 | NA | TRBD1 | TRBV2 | CASSEQGATRGEQYF | TGTGCCAGCAGTGAACAGGGGGCGACTAGAGGCGAGCAGTACTTC
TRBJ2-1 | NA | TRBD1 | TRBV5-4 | CASSLRQGASNEQFF | TGTGCCAGCAGCTTGAGGCAGGGGGCAAGCAATGAGCAGTTCTTC
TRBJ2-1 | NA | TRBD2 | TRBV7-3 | CASSPGGTRANEQFF | TGTGCCAGCAGCCCCGGAGGGACTAGAGCCAATGAGCAGTTCTTC
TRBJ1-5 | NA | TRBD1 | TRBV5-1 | CASSTGDSLNQPQHF | TGCGCCAGCAGCACGGGGGACAGCCTAAATCAGCCCCAGCATTTT
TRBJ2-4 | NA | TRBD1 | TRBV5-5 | CASSWTGGGLGQYF | TGTGCCAGCAGCTGGACAGGGGGCGGACTAGGTCAGTACTTC
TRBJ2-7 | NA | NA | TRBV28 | CASSFPGAGEQYF | TGTGCCAGCAGTTTTCCGGGTGCGGGTGAGCAGTACTTC
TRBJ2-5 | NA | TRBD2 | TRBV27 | CASTRTSGSLYQETQYF | TGTGCCAGCACCCGGACTAGCGGGAGTCTGTACCAAGAGACCCAGTACTTC
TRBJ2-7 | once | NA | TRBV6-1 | CASNKMDTYEQYF | TGTGCCAGCAATAAGATGGACACCTACGAGCAGTACTTC
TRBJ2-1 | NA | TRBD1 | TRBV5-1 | CASSLGAGGAILGAYNEQFF | TGCGCCAGCAGCTTGGGGGCAGGGGGCGCAATATTGGGAGCCTACAATGAGCAGTTCTTC
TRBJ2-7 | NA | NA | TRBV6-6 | CASKHSYGSYEQYF | TGTGCCAGCAAGCATTCGTACGGATCCTACGAGCAGTACTTC
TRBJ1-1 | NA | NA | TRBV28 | CASSLPLLPVGNTEAFF | TGTGCCAGCAGTTTACCACTCTTGCCGGTAGGGAACACTGAAGCTTTCTTT
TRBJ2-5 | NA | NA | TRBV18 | CASSLASRETQYF | TGTGCCAGCTCCTTGGCTAGCCGAGAGACCCAGTACTTC
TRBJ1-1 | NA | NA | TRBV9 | CASSVEPMENTEAFF | TGTGCCAGCAGCGTAGAGCCGATGGAGAACACTGAAGCTTTCTTT
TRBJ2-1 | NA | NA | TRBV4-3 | CASSHVGGGHYNEQFF | TGCGCCAGCAGCCATGTTGGCGGGGGACACTACAATGAGCAGTTCTTC
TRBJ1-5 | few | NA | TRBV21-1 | CASSKHSGRQPQHF | TGTGCCAGCAGCAAACACTCCGGGCGTCAGCCCCAGCATTTT
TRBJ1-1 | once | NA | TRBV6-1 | CASSESPPRMNTEAFF | TGTGCCAGCAGTGAGTCCCCACCGCGCATGAACACTGAAGCTTTCTTT
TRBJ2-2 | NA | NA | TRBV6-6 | CASSLAEGAPTGELFF | TGTGCCAGCAGTCTAGCGGAGGGGGCCCCCACCGGGGAGCTGTTTTTT
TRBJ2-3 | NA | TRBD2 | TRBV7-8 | CASSLDPASGRAADTQYF | TGTGCCAGCAGCCTGGACCCCGCGAGCGGGAGGGCCGCAGATACGCAGTATTTT
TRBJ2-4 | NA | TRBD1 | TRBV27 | CASSGQGAGNIQYF | TGTGCCAGCAGCGGACAGGGCGCGGGAAACATTCAGTACTTC
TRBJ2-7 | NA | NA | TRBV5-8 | CASSLARGFDEQYF | TGTGCCAGCAGCTTGGCCAGGGGCTTCGATGAGCAGTACTTC
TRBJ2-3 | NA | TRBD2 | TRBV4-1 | CASSSGLAGYTDTQYF | TGCGCCAGCAGCTCCGGACTAGCGGGTTACACAGATACGCAGTATTTT
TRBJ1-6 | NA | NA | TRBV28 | CASSLSGLGSPLHF | TGTGCCAGCAGTTTATCGGGGTTAGGTTCACCCCTCCACTTT
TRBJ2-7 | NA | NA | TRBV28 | CASSGGGAGTREQYF | TGTGCCAGCAGCGGTGGCGGGGCAGGGACGAGGGAGCAGTACTTC
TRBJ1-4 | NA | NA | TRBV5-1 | CASSYLSSDNEKLFF | TGCGCCAGCAGCTATTTGTCCAGTGATAATGAAAAACTGTTTTTT
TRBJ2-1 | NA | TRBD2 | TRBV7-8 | CASSSLGTSGYNEQFF | TGTGCCAGCAGCTCCCTGGGGACTAGCGGATACAATGAGCAGTTCTTC
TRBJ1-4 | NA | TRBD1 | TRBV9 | CASSVPGQASATNEKLFF | TGTGCCAGCAGCGTACCTGGACAGGCCAGTGCAACTAATGAAAAACTGTTTTTT
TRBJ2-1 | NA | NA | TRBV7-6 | CASSLAATDNEQFF | TGTGCCAGCAGCTTAGCGGCGACAGACAATGAGCAGTTCTTC
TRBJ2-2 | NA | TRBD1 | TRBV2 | CASSAQGAMSGELFF | TGTGCCAGCAGTGCACAGGGGGCGATGTCCGGGGAGCTGTTTTTT
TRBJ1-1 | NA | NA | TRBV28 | CASSAYYSTEAFF | TGTGCCAGCAGTGCTTACTACAGTACTGAAGCTTTCTTT
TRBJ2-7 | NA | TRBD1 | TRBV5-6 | CASSLIGTGLAYEQYF | TGTGCCAGCAGCTTAATCGGGACAGGGCTCGCCTACGAGCAGTACTTC
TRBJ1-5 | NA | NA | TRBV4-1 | CASSQEIRLGPQHF | TGCGCCAGCAGCCAAGAAATCAGGTTAGGGCCCCAGCATTTT
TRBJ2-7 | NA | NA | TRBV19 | CASRIGAGYEQYF | TGTGCCAGTAGGATCGGGGCAGGCTACGAGCAGTACTTC
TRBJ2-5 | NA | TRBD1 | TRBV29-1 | CSVADRGWETQYF | TGCAGCGTGGCAGACAGGGGCTGGGAGACCCAGTACTTC
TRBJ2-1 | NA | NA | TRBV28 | CASAEAQPYNEQFF | TGTGCCAGCGCCGAGGCCCAGCCCTACAATGAGCAGTTCTTC
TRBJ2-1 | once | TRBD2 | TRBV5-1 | CASSLEGLAEGAINEQFF | TGCGCCAGCAGCTTGGAGGGACTAGCGGAGGGGGCTATCAATGAGCAGTTCTTC
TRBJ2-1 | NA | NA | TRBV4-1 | CASSQGFGVAEQFF | TGCGCCAGCAGCCAAGGGTTCGGGGTCGCTGAGCAGTTCTTC
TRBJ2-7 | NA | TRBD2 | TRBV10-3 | CAIRTGGPYEQYF | TGTGCCATCCGTACGGGAGGCCCATACGAGCAGTACTTC
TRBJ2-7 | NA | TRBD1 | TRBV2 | CASSRDRTLEEQYF | TGTGCCAGCAGCCGGGACAGGACCTTGGAGGAGCAGTACTTC
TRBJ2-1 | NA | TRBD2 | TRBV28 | CASIPGGLSYNEQFF | TGTGCCAGCATCCCGGGAGGCCTCTCCTACAATGAGCAGTTCTTC
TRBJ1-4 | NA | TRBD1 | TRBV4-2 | CASSQRGDRDEKLFF | TGTGCCAGCAGCCAAAGAGGGGACAGGGACGAAAAACTGTTTTTT
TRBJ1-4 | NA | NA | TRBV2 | CASRPSTNEKLFF | TGTGCCAGCAGACCCTCAACTAATGAAAAACTGTTTTTT
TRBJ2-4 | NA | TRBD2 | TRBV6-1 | CASSDPSSGGHIQYF | TGTGCCAGCAGTGACCCTTCCTCGGGGGGTCACATTCAGTACTTC
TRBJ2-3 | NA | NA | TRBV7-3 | CASSPHPPDTQYF | TGTGCCAGCAGCCCCCACCCCCCAGATACGCAGTATTTT
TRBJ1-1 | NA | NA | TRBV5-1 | CASSERSRGAVEAFF | TGCGCCAGCAGCGAAAGGTCCAGGGGCGCGGTTGAAGCTTTCTTT
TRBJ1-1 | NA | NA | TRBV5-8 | CASSPAGVLNTEAFF | TGTGCCAGCAGCCCAGCTGGGGTTTTGAACACTGAAGCTTTCTTT
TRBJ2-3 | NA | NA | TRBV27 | CASGRGGDTQYF | TGTGCCAGCGGGAGGGGGGGAGATACGCAGTATTTT
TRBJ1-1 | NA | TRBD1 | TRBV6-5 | CASRTGWVTEAFF | TGTGCCAGCAGGACAGGGTGGGTCACTGAAGCTTTCTTT
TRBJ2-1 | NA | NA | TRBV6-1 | CASSEGRTGTHQFF | TGTGCCAGCAGTGAAGGACGAACCGGGACACACCAGTTCTTC
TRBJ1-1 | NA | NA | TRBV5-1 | CASGMTGGLEAFF | TGCGCCAGCGGAATGACCGGGGGACTTGAAGCTTTCTTT
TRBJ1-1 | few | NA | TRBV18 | CASSPDSTEAFF | TGTGCCAGCTCACCGGACAGCACTGAAGCTTTCTTT
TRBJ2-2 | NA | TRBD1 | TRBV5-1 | CASSKGQGLAKGSGELFF | TGCGCCAGCAGCAAGGGACAGGGTCTGGCGAAAGGATCCGGGGAGCTGTTTTTT
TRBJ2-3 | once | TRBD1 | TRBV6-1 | CASLDRGRADTQYF | TGTGCCAGCCTCGACAGGGGGAGGGCAGATACGCAGTATTTT